This T cell receptor (beta chain) comes out of a study of T cell repertoires in cytomegalovirus infection. MiXCR, run by TCRdb on the reads, gives a single entry per CDR3 protein. The table shows 150,000 to 200,000 distinct CDR3 sequences, with under 25% occurring only once. Trimming took off 2 bases at V and 3 bases at J, with 5 bases between the two ends. The CDR3 spans 12 residues. Germline assignment: CDR1 MNHEY and CDR2 SVGEGT. The origin of this receptor is a human donor in good health (CMV status not recorded). Some clones in this sample may be carry-over from other donors' samples. Sequenced input: PBMCs. The chain carries TRBV6-2 or TRBV6-3 and TRBJ2-7, with D unclear. Here the CDR3 DNA reads TGTGCCAGCAGTTACACATACTACGAGCAGTACTTC. It specifies CASSYTYYEQYF.